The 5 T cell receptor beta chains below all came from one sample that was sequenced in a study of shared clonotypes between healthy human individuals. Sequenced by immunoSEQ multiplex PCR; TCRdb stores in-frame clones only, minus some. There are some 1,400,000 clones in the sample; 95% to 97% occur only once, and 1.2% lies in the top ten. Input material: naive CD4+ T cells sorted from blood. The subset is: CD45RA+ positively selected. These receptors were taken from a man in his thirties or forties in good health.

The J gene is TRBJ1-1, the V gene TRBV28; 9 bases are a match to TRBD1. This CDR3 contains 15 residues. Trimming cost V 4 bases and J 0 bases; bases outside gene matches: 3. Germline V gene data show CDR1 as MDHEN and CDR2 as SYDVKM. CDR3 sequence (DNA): TGTGCCAGCAGTTCGGACAGGGGTTTGAACACTGAAGCTTTCTTT. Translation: CASSSDRGLNTEAFF.

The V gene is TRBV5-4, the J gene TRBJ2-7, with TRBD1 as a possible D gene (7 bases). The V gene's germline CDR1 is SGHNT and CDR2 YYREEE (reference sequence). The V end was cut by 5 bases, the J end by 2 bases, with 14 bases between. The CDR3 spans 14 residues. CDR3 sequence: CASSPGQRAYEQYF. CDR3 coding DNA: TGTGCCAGCAGTCCGGGACAGCGGGCCTACGAGCAGTACTTC.

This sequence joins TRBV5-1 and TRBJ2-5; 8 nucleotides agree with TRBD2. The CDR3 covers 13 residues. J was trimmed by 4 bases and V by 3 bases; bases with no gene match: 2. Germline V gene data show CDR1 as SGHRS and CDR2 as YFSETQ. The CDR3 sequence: CASSSLAGETQYF. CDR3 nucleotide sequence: TGCGCCAGCAGCTCCCTAGCGGGAGAGACCCAGTACTTC.

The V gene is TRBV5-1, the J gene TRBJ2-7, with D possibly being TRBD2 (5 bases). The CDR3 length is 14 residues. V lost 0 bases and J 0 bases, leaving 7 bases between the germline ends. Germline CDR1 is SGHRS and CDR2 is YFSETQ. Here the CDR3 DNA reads TGCGCCAGCAGCTTGGGGACTTACTCCTACGAGCAGTACTTC. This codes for CASSLGTYSYEQYF.

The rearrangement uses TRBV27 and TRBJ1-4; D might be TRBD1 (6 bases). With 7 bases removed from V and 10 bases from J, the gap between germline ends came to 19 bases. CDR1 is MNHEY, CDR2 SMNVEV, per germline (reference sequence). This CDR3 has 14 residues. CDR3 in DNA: TGTGCCAGCACCCCTACAGGGCGGGGTGGAAAACTGTTTTTT. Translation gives CASTPTGRGGKLFF.